This is a list of T cell receptor beta chains from one sample in a study of T cells in Graves' hyperthyroidism and ophthalmopathy. TCRdb re-called the multiplex PCR reads with MiXCR, one entry per CDR3 protein. The sample holds approximately 400,000 distinct CDR3 sequences, 13% seen once. Sample: blood. These receptors all stem from a young man with Graves' hyperthyroidism that later progressed to Graves' ophthalmopathy. Both conserved end residues are part of each CDR3. D genes are given only for firm matches. Size is stated for part of the rows, as once, few or many counts, or as a class when the clone is expanded.

v_gene,d_gene,j_gene,abundance,CDR3nt,CDR3aa
TRBV24-1,.,TRBJ1-2,.,TGTGCCACCAGTGACCCAGTAACCTATGGCTACACCTTC,CATSDPVTYGYTF
TRBV5-5,.,TRBJ2-7,.,TGTGCCAGCAGCTTCACCGGGGGTCTCGAGCAGTACTTC,CASSFTGGLEQYF
TRBV11-1,.,TRBJ2-1,.,TGTGCCAGCAGCCCGCCTGGGTCGGACAATGAGCAGTTCTTC,CASSPPGSDNEQFF
TRBV4-2,.,TRBJ1-1,.,TGTGCCAGCAGCCAAGATCTCATAGTCGGACATATGAACACTGAAGCTTTCTTT,CASSQDLIVGHMNTEAFF
TRBV2,.,TRBJ2-2,.,TGTGCCACCCTACAGGGCCCCGGGGAGCTGTTTTTT,CATLQGPGELFF
TRBV6-2/TRBV6-3,TRBD1,TRBJ2-7,.,TGTGCCAGCAGAGGGGGACAGGGGATTCTAAGTGCCGTGGGTTTGGACGAGCAGTACTTC,CASRGGQGILSAVGLDEQYF
TRBV20-1,.,TRBJ1-6,.,TGCAGTGCTAGAGCCCAGACTATAAGCTCCTATAATTCACCCCTCCACTTT,CSARAQTISSYNSPLHF
TRBV6-1,.,TRBJ2-2,many,TGTGCCAGCAGGGAGTGGGTATACACCGGGGAGCTGTTTTTT,CASREWVYTGELFF
TRBV27,.,TRBJ1-1,.,TGTGCCAGCAGTTTACACAGGGTCAGTGGGGAGAGCACTGAAGCTTTCTTT,CASSLHRVSGESTEAFF
TRBV10-2,.,TRBJ2-3,.,TGCGCCAGCAGTGGGTGGGCCGCCAGCACAGATACGCAGTATTTT,CASSGWAASTDTQYF
TRBV19,.,TRBJ2-7,.,TGTGCCAGTAGTATATCGACAGCCTCCTACGAGCAGTACTTC,CASSISTASYEQYF
TRBV5-1,.,TRBJ1-2,few,TGCGCCAGCAGATCGACAGCGGACTATGGCTACACCTTC,CASRSTADYGYTF
TRBV9,.,TRBJ1-1,.,TGTGCCAGCAGCGTAACGGGGAACACTGAAGCTCTCTTT,CASSVTGNTEALF
TRBV9,TRBD1,TRBJ2-2,.,TGTGCCAGCAGCGCAACCGGGACAGGGTTCCCTTACACCGGGGAGCTGTTTTTT,CASSATGTGFPYTGELFF
TRBV7-8,TRBD1,TRBJ1-2,many,TGTGCCAGCAGCTTAGATACAGGGGTTAACTATGGCTACACCTTC,CASSLDTGVNYGYTF
TRBV10-3,TRBD1,TRBJ1-5,few,TGTGCCATTAGCGACAGGGAAGAGCAGCCCCAGCATTTT,CAISDREEQPQHF
TRBV10-3,.,TRBJ2-7,.,TGTGCCATCAGTGATCCGGACAGTTACGAGCAGTACTTC,CAISDPDSYEQYF
TRBV10-3,.,TRBJ2-1,.,TGTGCCATCAGGGGACAGCGGGGTGACAATGAGCAGTTCTTC,CAIRGQRGDNEQFF